A single sample gave rise to the 18 T cell receptor beta chains below, sequenced in a study of T cell repertoires in ileal Crohn's disease. Sequencing used immunoSEQ multiplex PCR; TCRdb keeps in-frame clones, though not all of them. The profile covers a few thousand clones, with around 79% appearing a single time and around 62% taken by the ten largest. Time point meaning: proximal margin of the surgical specimen (macroscopically non-inflamed). Sequenced: ileal tissue. The source is an adult with Crohn's disease.

This chain uses TRBV9 with TRBJ2-1; 8 positions agree with TRBD2. Trimming took 0 bases from V and 8 from J; bases not matched to a gene: 13. Germline CDR1 and CDR2: SGDLS and YYNGEE. The CDR3 contains 17 residues. The CDR3 loop reads CASSVALAGLSLHEQFF. CDR3 coding DNA: TGTGCCAGCAGCGTAGCTCTAGCGGGTCTAAGCTTGCATGAGCAGTTCTTC.

The V and J genes are TRBV7-8 and TRBJ1-1, with D tentatively TRBD1 (5 bases). V was cut by 3 bases and J by 0 bases, with 8 bases left in between. Germline V gene data show CDR1 as SGHVS and CDR2 as FQNEAQ. This CDR3 spans 14 amino acids. CDR3 sequence: CASSFGAVNTEAFF. The CDR3 DNA reads TGTGCCAGCAGCTTTGGGGCTGTGAACACTGAAGCTTTCTTT.

The rearrangement uses TRBV4-3 and TRBJ1-1, with no clear D. V lost 3 bases and J lost 0, with 5 bases in between. Germline CDR1 and CDR2: LGHNA and YSLEER. CDR3 length equals 13 residues. CDR3 protein: CASSQRMNTEAFF. The CDR3 region has the DNA TGCGCCAGCAGCCAGAGGATGAACACTGAAGCTTTCTTT.

This sequence joins TRBV7-9 and TRBJ1-1; possibly TRBD1 for D (5 bases). Trimming removed 6 bases at V and 1 base at J, with 24 bases between. Germline assignment: CDR1 SEHNR and CDR2 FQNEAQ (reference sequence). The CDR3 totals 18 residues. CDR3 in amino acids: CASRQRYWGREANTEAFF. CDR3 bases: TGTGCCAGCAGGCAACGCTATTGGGGCAGGGAGGCGAACACTGAAGCTTTCTTT. Together with reference TRBV7-9 and TRBJ1-1, the CDR3 gives the full variable domain: DTGVSQNPRHKITKRGQNVTFRCDPISEHNRLYWYRQTLGQGPEFLTYFQNEAQLEKSRLLSDRFSAERPKGSFSTLEIQRTEQGDSAMYLCASRQRYWGREANTEAFFGQGTRLTVV.

This clone was counted a few times. The rearrangement links TRBV5-4 to TRBJ2-2; 7 nucleotides line up with TRBD1. Germline values: CDR1 SGHNT, CDR2 YYREEE (reference sequence). This CDR3 is built from 14 residues. J was trimmed by 8 bases and V by 3 bases; bases with no gene match: 7. For the CDR3, the DNA is TGTGCCAGCAGCTACTACAGGGGAGCGGGGGAGCTGTTTTTT. As protein: CASSYYRGAGELFF.

The CDR3: CASSEALNQPQHF. For the CDR3, the DNA is TGTGCCAGCAGTGAAGCCCTTAATCAGCCCCAGCATTTT. The chain couples TRBV6-1 to TRBJ1-5; D unresolved. Germline-derived CDR1 and CDR2 are MNHNS and SASEGT. Deletions cut 0 bases from V and 4 bases from J, with 4 bases between. The CDR3 length is 13 residues.

The chain uses TRBV7-2 and TRBJ2-7; D is unclear. The CDR3 is 14 amino acids. Germline V gene sequence: CDR1 SGHTA, CDR2 FQGNSA. Deletions cut 2 bases from V and 0 bases from J, with 8 bases between. CDR3 loop: CASSLIAGSYEQYF. For the CDR3, the DNA is TGTGCCAGCAGCTTAATTGCAGGCTCCTACGAGCAGTACTTC. Filled out from reference TRBV7-2 and TRBJ2-7, the complete variable domain reads GAGVSQSPSNKVTEKGKDVELRCDPISGHTALYWYRQSLGQGLEFLIYFQGNSAPDKSGLPSDRFSAERTGGSVSTLTIQRTQQEDSAVYLCASSLIAGSYEQYFGPGTRLTVT.

This clone is hyperexpanded by share. V usage is TRBV19 and J usage is TRBJ1-6; TRBD1 agrees at 7 bases. Germline loops: CDR1 LNHDA, CDR2 SQIVND (reference sequence). V shed 3 bases and J 6 bases; nucleotides not matched to a gene: 5. The CDR3 spans 15 residues. This chain's CDR3 is CASSIRDSVNSPLHF. CDR3 nucleotide sequence: TGTGCCAGTAGTATCCGGGACAGCGTTAATTCACCCCTCCACTTT.

The chain is built from TRBV7-2 and TRBJ2-7, with TRBD1 identical over 9 bases. Germline loops: CDR1 SGHTA, CDR2 FQGNSA. Losses at the gene ends were 1 base for V and 0 bases for J; bases not matched to a gene: 4. The length of the CDR3 is 16 residues. Written as DNA, the CDR3 is TGTGCCAGCAGCTTAGGCCGGGGACAGGGCTCCTACGAGCAGTACTTC. Protein sequence: CASSLGRGQGSYEQYF.

This clone was seen only a few times. The chain recombines TRBV7-6 with TRBJ1-1; D gene unclear. V was clipped by 2 bases and J by 9 bases, with 13 bases between them. This CDR3 has 13 amino acids. CDR1 is SGHVS, CDR2 FNYEAQ, per germline. The CDR3 loop is CASSLTEDGKAFF. For the CDR3, the DNA is TGTGCCAGCAGCTTAACGGAGGACGGTAAAGCTTTCTTT. Supplemented by reference TRBV7-6 and TRBJ1-1, the full variable domain reads GAGVSQSPRYKVTKRGQDVALRCDPISGHVSLYWYRQALGQGPEFLTYFNYEAQQDKSGLPNDRFSAERPEGSISTLTIQRTEQRDSAMYRCASSLTEDGKAFFGQGTRLTVV.

The V gene is TRBV9, the J gene TRBJ1-2; TRBD1 matches 7 bases. V lost 1 base and J lost 8; bases outside the gene matches: 5. Germline-derived CDR1 and CDR2 are SGDLS and YYNGEE. This CDR3 comprises 13 residues. CDR3 loop: CASSVKGAGGYTF. The CDR3 DNA reads as TGTGCCAGCAGCGTAAAGGGGGCGGGAGGCTACACCTTC.

The chain has TRBV11-2 and TRBJ1-1, with D unresolved. CDR1 is SGHAT and CDR2 is FQNNGV in the germline V gene. The CDR3 runs to 15 residues. Trimming pared 1 base from V and 0 bases from J, leaving 9 bases between. The CDR3 here is CASSLAGRLNTEAFF. The CDR3 coding sequence is TGTGCCAGCAGCTTAGCCGGACGGTTGAACACTGAAGCTTTCTTT.

In this sample, this clone turned up once. The CDR3 DNA is TGTGCCAGCAGCTTAAGCGGGGTATCTGGCTACACCTTC. Its protein product is CASSLSGVSGYTF. The rearrangement links TRBV9 to TRBJ1-2; D remains unclear. The V and J ends lost 4 bases and 7 bases respectively, with 14 bases between them. This CDR3 contains 13 residues. Germline CDR1 and CDR2: SGDLS and YYNGEE.

The chain links TRBV11-2 to TRBJ1-1; TRBD1 matches 8 bases. The CDR3 runs to 15 residues. The V segment lost 6 bases and the J segment 5 bases; nucleotides outside the gene matches: 11. From germline, CDR1 is SGHAT and CDR2 FQNNGV. The CDR3 DNA is TGTGCCAGCAGTAATAACAGGGGGGTCGGAACTGAAGCTTTCTTT. As protein: CASSNNRGVGTEAFF.

The chain recombines TRBV6-5 with TRBJ1-2; a weak D match, TRBD1 (5 bases). This CDR3 is 15 amino acids long. The germline V and J ends were trimmed by 6 bases and 3 bases, with 17 bases remaining between them. CDR1 is MNHEY, CDR2 SVGAGI, per germline. The DNA of the CDR3 is TGTGCCAGCAGGAGGGGAAGGGGCGCTGACTATGGCTACACCTTC. It specifies CASRRGRGADYGYTF.

The rearrangement uses TRBV7-9 and TRBJ2-2; a weak D match, TRBD1 (5 bases). The V gene's germline CDR1 is SEHNR and CDR2 FQNEAQ (reference sequence). CDR3 length equals 14 residues. V was cut by 0 bases and J by 7 bases, with 9 bases left in between. The CDR3: CASSLAGPDGELFF. CDR3 nucleotides: TGTGCCAGCAGCTTAGCGGGGCCGGACGGGGAGCTGTTTTTT.

CDR3: CASSASGTVPYEQYF. The CDR3 nucleotides are TGTGCCAGCAGCGCCTCCGGGACAGTACCCTACGAGCAGTACTTC. V gene TRBV7-9 combines with J gene TRBJ2-7, with 7 bases that match TRBD1. The length of the CDR3 is 15 residues. Germline CDR1 SEHNR, CDR2 FQNEAQ (reference sequence). With V trimmed by 5 bases and J by 2 bases, 9 bases remained unmatched.

The chain is built from TRBV18 and TRBJ2-7; D tentatively reads TRBD1 or TRBD2 (6 bases each). CDR1 KGHSH and CDR2 LQKENI come from the germline V gene. Trimming stripped 6 bases from V and 3 bases from J, with 15 bases between. This CDR3 has 14 amino acids. The CDR3 region is CASSLGGGNYEQYF. The CDR3 nucleotides are TGTGCCAGCTCCCTCGGAGGGGGGAACTACGAGCAGTACTTC.